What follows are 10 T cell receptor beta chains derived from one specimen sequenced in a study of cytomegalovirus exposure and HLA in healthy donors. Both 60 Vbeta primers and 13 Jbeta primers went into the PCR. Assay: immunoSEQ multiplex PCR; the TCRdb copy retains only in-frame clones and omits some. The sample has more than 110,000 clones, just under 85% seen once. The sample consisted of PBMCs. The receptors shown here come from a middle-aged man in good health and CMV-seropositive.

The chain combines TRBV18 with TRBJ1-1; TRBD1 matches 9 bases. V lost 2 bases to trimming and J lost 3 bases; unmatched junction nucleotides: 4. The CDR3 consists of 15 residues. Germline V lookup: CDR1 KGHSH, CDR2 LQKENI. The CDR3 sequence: CASSPLTGGYTEAFF. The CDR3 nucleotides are TGTGCCAGCTCACCATTAACAGGGGGCTACACTGAAGCTTTCTTT.

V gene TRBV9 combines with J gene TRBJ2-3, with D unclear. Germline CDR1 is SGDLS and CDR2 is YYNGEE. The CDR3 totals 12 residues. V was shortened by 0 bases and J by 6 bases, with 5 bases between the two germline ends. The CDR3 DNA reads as TGTGCCAGCAGCGTAGATCTTGATACGCAGTATTTT. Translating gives CASSVDLDTQYF.

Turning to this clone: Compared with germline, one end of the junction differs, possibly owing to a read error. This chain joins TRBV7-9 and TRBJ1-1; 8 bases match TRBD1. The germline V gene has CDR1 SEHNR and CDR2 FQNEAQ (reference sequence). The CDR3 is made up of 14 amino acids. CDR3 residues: CSSSGQGAWTEAFF. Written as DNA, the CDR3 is TGTTCCAGCAGCGGCCAGGGGGCTTGGACTGAAGCTTTCTTT. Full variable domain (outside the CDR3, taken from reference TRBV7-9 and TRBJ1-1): DTGVSQNPRHKITKRGQNVTFRCDPISEHNRLYWYRQTLGQGPEFLTYFQNEAQLEKSRLLSDRFSAERPKGSFSTLEIQRTEQGDSAMYLCSSSGQGAWTEAFFGQGTRLTVV.

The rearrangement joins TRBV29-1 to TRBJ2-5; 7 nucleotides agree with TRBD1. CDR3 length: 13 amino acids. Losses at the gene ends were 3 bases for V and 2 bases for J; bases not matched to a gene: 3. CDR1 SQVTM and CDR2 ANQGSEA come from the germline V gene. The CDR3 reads CSVESDRQETQYF. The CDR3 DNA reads TGCAGCGTTGAGTCGGACAGGCAAGAGACCCAGTACTTC.

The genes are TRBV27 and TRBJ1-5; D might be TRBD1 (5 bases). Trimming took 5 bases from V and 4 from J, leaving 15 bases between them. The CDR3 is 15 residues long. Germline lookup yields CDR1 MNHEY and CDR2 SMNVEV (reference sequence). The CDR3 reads CASSNRPSLNQPQHF. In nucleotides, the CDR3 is TGTGCCAGCAGTAACAGGCCCTCCTTAAATCAGCCCCAGCATTTT.

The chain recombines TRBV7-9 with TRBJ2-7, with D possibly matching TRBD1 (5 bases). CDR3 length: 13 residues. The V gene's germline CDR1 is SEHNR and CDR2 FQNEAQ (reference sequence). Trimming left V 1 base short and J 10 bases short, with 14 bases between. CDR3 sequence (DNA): TGTGCCAGCAGCTTAGGACAGTACAGAGAACAGTACTTC. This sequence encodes CASSLGQYREQYF.

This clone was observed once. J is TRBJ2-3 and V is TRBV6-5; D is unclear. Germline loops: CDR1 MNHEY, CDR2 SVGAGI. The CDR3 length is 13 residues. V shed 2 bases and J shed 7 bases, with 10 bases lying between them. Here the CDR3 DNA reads TGTGCCAGCAGTTACCCAGGTGTGAATACGCAGTATTTT. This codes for CASSYPGVNTQYF.

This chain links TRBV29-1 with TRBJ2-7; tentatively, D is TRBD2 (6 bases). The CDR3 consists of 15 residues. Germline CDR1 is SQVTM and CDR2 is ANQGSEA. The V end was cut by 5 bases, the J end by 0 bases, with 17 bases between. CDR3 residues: CSVRGGGGYSYEQYF. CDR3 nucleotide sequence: TGCAGCGTTAGGGGAGGAGGCGGCTACTCCTACGAGCAGTACTTC.

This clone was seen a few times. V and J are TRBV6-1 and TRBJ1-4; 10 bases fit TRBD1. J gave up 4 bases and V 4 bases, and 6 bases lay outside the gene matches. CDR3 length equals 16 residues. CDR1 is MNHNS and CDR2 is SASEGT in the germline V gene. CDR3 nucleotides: TGTGCCAGCAGTGTAGGGACAGGGGAGGGTAATGAAAAACTGTTTTTT. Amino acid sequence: CASSVGTGEGNEKLFF.

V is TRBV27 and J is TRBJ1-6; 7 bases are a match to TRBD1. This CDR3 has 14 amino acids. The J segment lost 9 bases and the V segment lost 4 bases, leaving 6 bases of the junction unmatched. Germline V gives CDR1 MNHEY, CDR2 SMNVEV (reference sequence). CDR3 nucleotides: TGTGCCAGCAGTTCGACAGGGAAGTTTTCACCCCTCCACTTT. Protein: CASSSTGKFSPLHF.